This passage covers 29 T cell receptor beta chains from one sample sequenced in a study of cytomegalovirus exposure and HLA in healthy donors. PCR employed 60 Vbeta and 13 Jbeta primers. The repertoire was sequenced with immunoSEQ multiplex PCR; TCRdb's copy has only in-frame clones and lacks some. This sample yields over 150,000 clones, of which roughly three quarters are seen a single time; 7.7% belongs to the top ten. The sequenced sample consisted of PBMCs. The receptors were sampled from a man aged 25-45 years in good health and CMV-seropositive.

The J gene is TRBJ1-2, the V gene TRBV6-5; 9 nucleotides align to TRBD1. The germline V gene has CDR1 MNHEY and CDR2 SVGAGI. V lost 4 bases, J lost 4 bases, and 7 bases stayed unmatched. The CDR3 consists of 15 residues. In nucleotides, the CDR3 is TGTGCCAGCAGTTCTGACAGGGGGGAGAGCTATGGCTACACCTTC. It yields the protein CASSSDRGESYGYTF.

The chain employs TRBV25-1 and TRBJ2-3, with a weak D call TRBD1 (5 bases). Trimming took off 10 bases at V and 4 bases at J, with 12 bases between the two ends. This CDR3 has 12 amino acids. CDR1 and CDR2 from the germline V gene are MGHDK and SYGVNS. Here the CDR3 DNA reads TGTGCCACTAAGCAGGGTCCAGATACGCAGTATTTT. Translating it yields CATKQGPDTQYF.

CDR3 region: CASSKQAGAPTDTQYF. Written as DNA, the CDR3 is TGTGCCAGTAGTAAGCAGGCGGGGGCTCCCACAGATACGCAGTATTTT. The genes are TRBV19 and TRBJ2-3, with a tentative D call TRBD2 (7 bases). Trimming removed 4 bases at V and 2 bases at J, with 16 bases between. CDR3 length: 16 residues. Per the germline V gene, CDR1 is LNHDA and CDR2 is SQIVND (reference sequence).

The V and J genes are TRBV19 and TRBJ2-3; D might be TRBD1 (5 bases). V lost 4 bases and J lost 6, with 8 bases in between. Per the germline V gene, CDR1 is LNHDA and CDR2 is SQIVND (reference sequence). The CDR3 loop spans 12 amino acids. Here the CDR3 DNA reads TGTGCCAGTAGTAAAGGGGCCGATACGCAGTATTTT. It is translated as CASSKGADTQYF. Full variable domain (remainder filled in from reference TRBV19 and TRBJ2-3): DGGITQSPKYLFRKEGQNVTLSCEQNLNHDAMYWYRQDPGQGLRLIYYSQIVNDFQKGDIAEGYSVSREKKESFPLTVTSAQKNPTAFYLCASSKGADTQYFGPGTRLTVL.

The chain couples TRBV6-5 to TRBJ1-1; D is undetermined. The CDR3 runs to 12 residues. Germline CDR1 and CDR2: MNHEY and SVGAGI. V shed 6 bases and J shed 3 bases, with 8 bases lying between them. CDR3 residues: CASSSQYTEAFF. The DNA of the CDR3 is TGTGCCAGCAGCTCACAGTACACTGAAGCTTTCTTT.

The chain uses TRBV7-9 and TRBJ2-5; maybe TRBD1 (6 bases). Gene TRBJ2-7 matches the end of the DNA better, so the J call may be wrong. CDR3 size: 12 residues. The germline V gene encodes CDR1 SEHNR and CDR2 FQNEAQ (reference sequence). The CDR3 reads CASSPGEYEQYF. As DNA, the CDR3 is TGTGCCAGCAGCCCAGGGGAGTACGAGCAGTACTTC.

The genes are TRBV6-1 and TRBJ2-2, with D possibly matching TRBD1 (6 bases). The V gene's germline CDR1 is MNHNS and CDR2 SASEGT. The CDR3 length is 15 residues. Between the trimmed V and J ends, which lost 4 bases and 3 bases, there was a span of 12 bases. The CDR3 DNA reads TGTGCCAGCAGTGCCAGGGGAGCGGACACCGGGGAGCTGTTTTTT. This encodes CASSARGADTGELFF.

This chain uses TRBV11-2 with TRBJ2-5; 8 bases match TRBD2. V lost 5 bases to trimming and J lost 2 bases; unmatched junction nucleotides: 7. The length of the CDR3 is 15 residues. The germline V gene encodes CDR1 SGHAT and CDR2 FQNNGV. Written as DNA, the CDR3 is TGTGCCAGCAGCCAAGACCGGGGGGGGCAAGAGACCCAGTACTTC. It yields the protein CASSQDRGGQETQYF.

The V gene is TRBV2, the J gene TRBJ2-1; tentatively, D is TRBD2 (6 bases). This CDR3 contains 13 residues. V was cut by 6 bases and J by 16 bases, with 22 bases left in between. CDR1 SNHLY and CDR2 FYNNEI come from the germline V gene. The CDR3 nucleotides read TGTGCCAGCAGGGGCGGGGAGCGCCGGCGGGGATTCTTC. It translates to CASRGGERRRGFF.

For the CDR3, the DNA is TGTGCCAGCAGGGTCGGACAGGGAAGTCAGCCCCAGCATTTT. It codes for CASRVGQGSQPQHF. The gene calls are TRBV2 and TRBJ1-5; 8 bases map to TRBD1. The germline V gene encodes CDR1 SNHLY and CDR2 FYNNEI. V was clipped by 6 bases and J by 6 bases; unmatched bases: 7. The CDR3 runs to 14 residues.

The chain couples TRBV4-2 to TRBJ2-2; D not resolved. The CDR3 is 16 residues long. The germline CDR1 and CDR2 sequences are LGHNA and YNFKEQ. The V end was cut by 1 base, the J end by 0 bases, with 9 bases between. The CDR3 DNA follows: TGTGCCAGCAGCCAAGGTTCTCTCGCGAACACCGGGGAGCTGTTTTTT. The encoded protein is CASSQGSLANTGELFF.

The chain uses TRBV15 and TRBJ2-7; TRBD1 is a possible D gene (6 bases). Deletions cut 2 bases from V and 5 bases from J, with 13 bases between. Germline CDR1 reads LNHNV; CDR2 reads YYDKDF (reference sequence). The CDR3 is 14 amino acids. CDR3 bases: TGTGCCACCAGCAGAACAGGGCCAAGGAACGAGCAGTACTTC. Its protein is CATSRTGPRNEQYF.

The chain has TRBV6-1 and TRBJ1-1; tentative D call: TRBD1 (5 bases). The CDR3 covers 14 residues. Germline CDR1 is MNHNS and CDR2 is SASEGT. V was cut by 2 bases and J by 6 bases, with 13 bases left in between. The chain's CDR3 is CASSEHWRDSEAFF. CDR3 in DNA: TGTGCCAGCAGTGAACACTGGAGGGACTCTGAAGCTTTCTTT.

Here the CDR3 DNA reads TGTGCCAGCAGCCAAAGCCCCAGGGAAGGTGGTGAGCAGTTCTTC. This translates into CASSQSPREGGEQFF. The V call is TRBV16, the J call TRBJ2-1; the D gene is possibly TRBD1 (5 bases). V lost 2 bases and J 9 bases, leaving 17 bases between the germline ends. CDR3 length: 15 residues. From germline, CDR1 is KGHSY and CDR2 FQNENV.

As for this clone: Other DNA sequences in this specimen translate into the identical CDR3. The rearrangement links TRBV15 to TRBJ2-7, with D perhaps TRBD2 (6 bases). The CDR3 is 14 residues long. Germline V gene lookup returns CDR1 LNHNV and CDR2 YYDKDF (reference sequence). The germline V and J ends were trimmed by 0 bases and 3 bases, with 9 bases remaining between them. This CDR3 reads CATSRDRGSYEQYF. CDR3 DNA sequence: TGTGCCACCAGCAGAGATCGGGGGAGCTACGAGCAGTACTTC. Combining the CDR3 with reference TRBV15 and TRBJ2-7 gives the whole variable domain DAMVIQNPRYQVTQFGKPVTLSCSQTLNHNVMYWYQQKSSQAPKLLFHYYDKDFNNEADTPDNFQSRRPNTSFCFLDIRSPGLGDTAMYLCATSRDRGSYEQYFGPGTRLTVT.

This chain links TRBV4-3 with TRBJ1-6; no reliable D call. The length of the CDR3 is 14 residues. Germline values: CDR1 LGHNA, CDR2 YSLEER. Trimming stripped 5 bases from V and 9 bases from J, with 14 bases between. The chain's CDR3 is CASSGNSGTSPLHF. CDR3 bases: TGCGCCAGCAGCGGAAATTCAGGAACTTCACCCCTCCACTTT.

The V and J genes are TRBV6-6 and TRBJ2-5; D possibly corresponds to TRBD1 (6 bases). The CDR3 totals 16 residues. Trimming pared 5 bases from V and 0 bases from J, leaving 16 bases between. Germline V CDR1 and CDR2: MNHNY, SVGAGI (reference sequence). The CDR3 here is CASSPGTTLNQETQYF. CDR3 nucleotide sequence: TGTGCCAGCAGTCCCGGGACAACACTAAACCAAGAGACCCAGTACTTC.

This clone showed up just once. The chain uses TRBV30 and TRBJ2-5, with 7 bases lining up with TRBD2. V was clipped by 4 bases and J by 5 bases; unmatched bases: 16. CDR3 size: 16 residues. CDR1 is GTSNPN, CDR2 SVGIG, per germline (reference sequence). CDR3 in amino acids: CAWTQTGTNPGETQYF. The CDR3 DNA follows: TGTGCCTGGACTCAAACTGGGACTAACCCTGGGGAGACCCAGTACTTC.

The chain uses TRBV18 and TRBJ2-1; no definite D call. V dropped 3 bases and J dropped 7 bases, with 13 bases sitting between them. The germline gives CDR1 KGHSH, CDR2 LQKENI. The CDR3 runs to 14 residues. In nucleotides, the CDR3 is TGTGCCAGCTCACCTCCCCCAGGCGATAATGAGCAGTTCTTC. This sequence encodes CASSPPPGDNEQFF.

This clone was recorded once. The germline gene is not matched at one end of the junction; a read error may be the cause. The chain uses TRBV7-7 and TRBJ2-7; TRBD1 agrees at 9 bases. This CDR3 region has 13 residues. CDR1 is SSHAT, CDR2 FNYEAQ, per germline (reference sequence). CDR3 loop: CASSTGTGYSQYF. The CDR3 region has the DNA TGTGCTAGCAGCACCGGGACAGGGTATTCGCAGTACTTC.

The chain uses TRBV5-4 and TRBJ1-2; possible D gene TRBD1, 5 bases. This CDR3 comprises 14 residues. V dropped 4 bases and J dropped 1 base, with 11 bases sitting between them. The germline V gene has CDR1 SGHNT and CDR2 YYREEE (reference sequence). CDR3 DNA: TGTGCCAGCAGCATAAGACAGATTAACTATGGCTACACCTTC. Its protein is CASSIRQINYGYTF.

The chain couples TRBV2 to TRBJ1-2; D may be TRBD1 (6 bases). The germline V gene has CDR1 SNHLY and CDR2 FYNNEI. V was trimmed by 7 bases and J by 4 bases, leaving 16 bases between them. CDR3 size: 14 residues. The CDR3 DNA is TGTGCCAGCACCCCCCAGGGGATATCCTATGGCTACACCTTC. Protein sequence: CASTPQGISYGYTF.

The V and J genes are TRBV30 and TRBJ1-1; tentative D call: TRBD1 (5 bases). Germline V gene lookup returns CDR1 GTSNPN and CDR2 SVGIG (reference sequence). Trimming stripped 5 bases from V and 0 bases from J, with 7 bases between. The CDR3 has 12 amino acids. The CDR3 nucleotides are TGTGCCTGGGACAGACTGAACACTGAAGCTTTCTTT. It translates to CAWDRLNTEAFF.

The chain is built from TRBV27 and TRBJ2-7; TRBD2 agrees at 11 bases. The CDR3 is 15 residues long. V was pared by 5 bases and J by 3 bases, with 6 bases of the junction left unmatched. The V gene's germline CDR1 is MNHEY and CDR2 SMNVEV (reference sequence). CDR3 DNA sequence: TGTGCCAGCAGTCTCCTAGCGGGGGGACGCTACGAGCAGTACTTC. It specifies CASSLLAGGRYEQYF.

The chain is built from TRBV30 and TRBJ2-3, with 16 positions matching TRBD2. V shed 5 bases and J 4 bases; nucleotides not matched to a gene: 12. The CDR3 sequence is 18 residues long. Germline V lookup: CDR1 GTSNPN, CDR2 SVGIG (reference sequence). In DNA, the CDR3 is TGTGCCTGGGCCCCGGGACTAGCGGGAGGGCGGGTGGCAGATACGCAGTATTTT. Protein: CAWAPGLAGGRVADTQYF.

The V gene is TRBV7-2, the J gene TRBJ1-5, with TRBD1 matching 8 bases. The trim removed 5 bases at V and 7 bases at J, leaving 10 bases unmatched. Germline assignment: CDR1 SGHTA and CDR2 FQGNSA. CDR3 length: 15 amino acids. The DNA for the CDR3 is TGTGCCAGCAGCCCTGGACAGGGAAGTTTACAGCCCCAGCATTTT. Protein product: CASSPGQGSLQPQHF.

The chain combines TRBV5-1 with TRBJ1-6; D gene unclear. The CDR3 extends over 16 amino acids. Per the germline V gene, CDR1 is SGHRS and CDR2 is YFSETQ. V was trimmed by 4 bases and J by 1 base, leaving 12 bases between them. CDR3 sequence (DNA): TGCGCCAGCAGCCAAGACGGAGTTTCCTATAATTCACCCCTCCACTTT. It codes for CASSQDGVSYNSPLHF.

This clone was seen only a few times. The DNA of the CDR3 is TGTGCCAGCAGCTTAGGGACTAGCGGGATCCGGGAGCAGTACTTC. This translates into CASSLGTSGIREQYF. The J gene is TRBJ2-7, the V gene TRBV11-2; 12 bases are shared with TRBD2. After removal of 1 base from V and 7 bases from J, the junction contained 5 bases not matched to a gene. Germline V gene data show CDR1 as SGHAT and CDR2 as FQNNGV. CDR3 size: 15 residues.

The chain employs TRBV7-2 and TRBJ2-5, with TRBD2 matching 9 bases. In germline, CDR1 is SGHTA, CDR2 FQGNSA. V gave up 1 base and J gave up 4 bases; unmatched junction bases: 7. CDR3 length equals 16 residues. CDR3 in DNA: TGTGCCAGCAGCTTAGTTGCGGGGGGGGCCGGAGAGACCCAGTACTTC. This encodes CASSLVAGGAGETQYF. Full variable domain (remainder filled in from reference TRBV7-2 and TRBJ2-5): GAGVSQSPSNKVTEKGKDVELRCDPISGHTALYWYRQSLGQGLEFLIYFQGNSAPDKSGLPSDRFSAERTGGSVSTLTIQRTQQEDSAVYLCASSLVAGGAGETQYFGPGTRLLVL.